These 4 T cell receptor beta chains were all obtained from the same sample, sequenced in a study of blood T cells in healthy people across ages. Alongside a J-beta primer mix, a sample-barcoded 5' primer served in a second PCR lasting roughly 6 to 11 cycles. TCRdb redid the calling of the 5' RACE reads with MiXCR, one entry per CDR3 protein. This table has 550,000 to 750,000 distinct CDR3 sequences, around 20% appearing once. The sample consisted of blood. All receptors derive from a man aged 70 or older in good health.

V and J are TRBV12-3 or TRBV12-4 and TRBJ1-1; tentatively, D is TRBD1 (6 bases). Trimming removed 4 bases from V and 5 bases from J, with 11 bases in between. The CDR3 loop spans 13 amino acids. The CDR3 DNA is TGTGCCAGCAGTTGGCAGGGGCGAACTGAAGCTTTCTTT. Protein product: CASSWQGRTEAFF.

The chain links TRBV9 to TRBJ1-4, with 9 bases that match TRBD1. The germline gives CDR1 SGDLS, CDR2 YYNGEE. The CDR3 contains 17 residues. The ends lost 3 bases at V and 3 bases at J; junction bases unmatched: 9. The CDR3, as DNA: TGTGCCAGCAGCGCGAGGACAGGGGATATGGCTAATGAAAAACTGTTTTTT. Translating gives CASSARTGDMANEKLFF.

This clonotype has a handful of counts. The chain joins TRBV27 to TRBJ2-5, with 9 bases that match TRBD2. In germline, CDR1 is MNHEY, CDR2 SMNVEV (reference sequence). There are 19 residues in the CDR3. V dropped 1 base and J dropped 5; count of bases not matched to a gene: 17. The CDR3 reads CASSLFFSTSGRSGETQYF. Written as DNA, the CDR3 is TGTGCCAGCAGTTTATTTTTTTCGACGAGCGGGAGGTCTGGGGAGACCCAGTACTTC.

This sequence joins TRBV6-1 and TRBJ2-6, with 11 bases aligning to TRBD1. V gave up 7 bases and J gave up 3 bases; unmatched junction bases: 8. The CDR3 length is 17 residues. Germline-derived CDR1 and CDR2 are MNHNS and SASEGT. The CDR3 bases are TGTGCCAGCATGCCGGGACAGGGGGTACTTGGGGCCAACGTCCTGACTTTC. This encodes CASMPGQGVLGANVLTF.